Below are 11 T cell receptor beta chains sequenced from a single sample in a study of blood T cell repertoires in COVID-19. The assay was immunoSEQ multiplex PCR, and TCRdb's table has in-frame clones only and misses some. The sample carries 150,000 or so clones, about nine tenths recorded once. The sample taken for sequencing was peripheral blood. The receptors shown here come from a woman in her 70s with acute or convalescent COVID-19.

The chain employs TRBV6-1 and TRBJ2-5; 7 bases line up with TRBD1. This CDR3 has 15 amino acids. V lost 3 bases, J lost 5 bases, and 9 bases stayed unmatched. Germline V CDR1 and CDR2: MNHNS, SASEGT. In DNA form, the CDR3 reads TGTGCCAGCAGTGACCCAGGACAGGTGGGGGAGACCCAGTACTTC. It specifies CASSDPGQVGETQYF.

The chain has TRBV18 and TRBJ2-1; 9 bases line up with TRBD2. Trimming cost V 1 base and J 6 bases; bases outside gene matches: 4. The V gene's germline CDR1 is KGHSH and CDR2 LQKENI. The length of the CDR3 is 15 residues. CDR3 loop: CASSPRLAEGNEQFF. The CDR3 DNA is TGTGCCAGCTCACCACGACTAGCGGAGGGCAATGAGCAGTTCTTC.

The V call is TRBV6-1, the J call TRBJ2-7; the D is unclear. Trimming took off 1 base at V and 3 bases at J, with 4 bases between the two ends. Per germline, CDR1 MNHNS and CDR2 SASEGT. This CDR3 spans 12 amino acids. The CDR3 here is CASSEDIYEQYF. The CDR3 region has the DNA TGTGCCAGCAGTGAAGACATCTACGAGCAGTACTTC.

This clone appeared a few times. The chain has TRBV7-9 and TRBJ1-3; D gene unclear. V lost 8 bases to trimming and J lost 2 bases, with 10 bases between them. This CDR3 is built from 13 residues. Germline V gene sequence: CDR1 SEHNR, CDR2 FQNEAQ (reference sequence). The CDR3 here is CASVEGAGNTIYF. In DNA form, the CDR3 reads TGTGCCAGCGTGGAAGGAGCTGGAAACACCATATATTTT.

This clone came up once. The rearrangement uses TRBV11-3 and TRBJ2-1; D remains unclear. The germline V gene encodes CDR1 SGHNT and CDR2 YENEEA. The CDR3 covers 13 residues. Between the trimmed V and J ends, which lost 1 base and 10 bases, there was a span of 11 bases. CDR3 region: CASSLVHGGEQFF. For the CDR3, the DNA is TGTGCCAGCAGCTTAGTACATGGCGGAGAGCAGTTCTTC.

The chain has TRBV6-5 and TRBJ1-1; maybe TRBD1 (6 bases). This CDR3 contains 14 residues. Trimming took 5 bases from V and 5 from J, leaving 15 bases between them. The germline CDR1 and CDR2 sequences are MNHEY and SVGAGI. The CDR3 region is CASSKGGIATEAFF. The DNA of the CDR3 is TGTGCCAGCAGTAAGGGGGGGATTGCGACTGAAGCTTTCTTT.

This chain links TRBV7-8 with TRBJ1-2; 7 bases are a match to TRBD1. Germline values: CDR1 SGHVS, CDR2 FQNEAQ. The CDR3 totals 14 residues. Germline trimming cut 6 bases from V and 5 bases from J; bases unmatched to any gene: 9. The CDR3 nucleotides read TGTGCCAGCAGTAGACACGAACAGGGGTATGGCTACACCTTC. This codes for CASSRHEQGYGYTF.

Written as DNA, the CDR3 is TGTGCCAGCAGCCAAGTAGATGAAAAACTGTTTTTT. Encoded protein: CASSQVDEKLFF. V usage is TRBV3-1 (or the pseudogene TRBV3-2) and J usage is TRBJ1-4, with D uncertain. The CDR3 totals 12 residues. The V gene lost 1 base and the J gene lost 6 bases, with 3 bases spanning the gap. Germline assignment: CDR1 LGHDT and CDR2 YNNKEL (reference sequence).

The chain couples TRBV6-2 or TRBV6-3 to TRBJ1-6; TRBD1 is a possible D gene (6 bases). The V gene lost 4 bases and the J gene lost 8 bases, with 15 bases spanning the gap. The CDR3 extends over 15 amino acids. Germline V gene data show CDR1 as MNHEY and CDR2 as SVGEGT. The CDR3 DNA reads as TGTGCCAGCAGTTCATCCGGGACATTCGATTCACCCCTCCACTTT. Encoded protein: CASSSSGTFDSPLHF.

The CDR3 bases are TGTGCCAGCAGCGCAGATTGGGGCAATTACGAGCAGTACTTC. It translates to CASSADWGNYEQYF. The chain is built from TRBV9 and TRBJ2-7, with a weak D call TRBD1 (5 bases). The germline CDR1 and CDR2 sequences are SGDLS and YYNGEE. V was cut by 3 bases and J by 4 bases, with 14 bases left in between. The CDR3 loop spans 14 amino acids.

J is TRBJ1-4 and V is TRBV11-2; D may be TRBD1 (6 bases). Between the trimmed V and J ends, which lost 3 bases and 14 bases, there was a span of 16 bases. CDR3 length equals 13 residues. Germline CDR1 SGHAT, CDR2 FQNNGV. Here the CDR3 reads CASSFSRGLGLFF. In DNA form, the CDR3 reads TGTGCCAGCAGCTTCTCCAGGGGATTAGGGCTGTTTTTT.